This TCR beta chain was captured in a study of regulatory T cells in long-lasting Graves disease. Notes on the study in general: Favoring TRBV28, TRBJ1-2 and TRBJ2-5 was a feature seen in persistent disease. Rather than thyroid tissue, only peripheral blood underwent study.

Arm-PCR of CDR3 regions and iRepertoire HTBI primers were used to build TCR beta libraries. From the multiplex PCR reads, TCRdb called clonotypes with MiXCR, one entry per CDR3 protein. The sample comprises hundreds of thousands of distinct CDR3 sequences, about 21% of which are singletons, and more than 13% rests with the top ten. V shed 6 bases and J shed 2 bases, with 16 bases lying between them. The CDR3 runs 15 residues. Sample time point: persistent/refractory GD, antithyroid drugs over 5 years with positive TRAb. Extracted RNA from PBMCs served as the source of the TCR library. This clonotype was seen ten or more times. What it recognizes is unknown.

This rearrangement joins TRBV12-3 or TRBV12-4 to TRBJ1-2; a weak D match, TRBD1 (5 bases). This specimen was peripheral blood mononuclear cells (PBMCs), taken when the disease was refractory, from a patient treated with antithyroid drugs. This TCR derives from a female donor with Graves disease. CDR3: CASRLGRDDNYGYTF. CDR3 sequence (DNA): TGTGCCAGCAGACTCGGGAGGGACGACAACTATGGCTACACCTTC.